Presented here are 24 T cell receptor beta chains from one specimen sequenced in a study of blood T cells in healthy people across ages. With a J-beta primer mix and a sample-barcoded 5' primer, a second PCR ran about 6 to 11 cycles. Each CDR3 protein is one row after TCRdb ran MiXCR on the 5' RACE reads. In the table there are 1.5 million to 2 million distinct CDR3 sequences, 28% of which are singletons. Sequenced material: blood. The receptor source for this set is a woman younger than 45 in good health.

Of note for this clonotype: The germline gene is not matched at one end of the junction; a read error may be the cause. The rearrangement links TRBV7-2 to TRBJ2-1, with D possibly TRBD2 on 5 matching bases. In germline, CDR1 is SGHTA, CDR2 FQGNSA. The CDR3 runs to 16 residues. CDR3 coding DNA: TGTGCCAGCAGCCCAAGAGGGAGTAGCTCCTACAATGAGCAGATCTTC. It encodes CASSPRGSSSYNEQIF.

The chain carries TRBV9 and TRBJ2-3; no clear D gene. Germline lookup yields CDR1 SGDLS and CDR2 YYNGEE. The CDR3 is 13 residues long. V lost 0 bases and J 0 bases, leaving 2 bases between the germline ends. The CDR3 loop is CASSVESTDTQYF. As DNA, the CDR3 is TGTGCCAGCAGCGTAGAGAGCACAGATACGCAGTATTTT.

With respect to this clonotype: A read error may produce the germline difference seen at one junction end. V and J are TRBV20-1 and TRBJ2-1; 8 nucleotides align to TRBD2. Per germline, CDR1 DFQATT and CDR2 SNEGSKA (reference sequence). The CDR3 loop spans 16 amino acids. The CDR3 DNA is TGCAGTGCTAGAGGTCTTGGGAGCGGGAGTTACAATGAGCAGTGCTTC. Amino acids: CSARGLGSGSYNEQCF.

The genes are TRBV12-3 or TRBV12-4 and TRBJ1-1; D ambiguous. V was pared by 5 bases and J by 5 bases, with 9 bases between. This CDR3 has 12 residues. CDR3 DNA: TGTGCCAGCAGTCCGGGGTGGACTGAAGCTTTCTTT. It codes for CASSPGWTEAFF.

This chain links TRBV18 with TRBJ2-3; possible D gene TRBD1, 6 bases. Deletions cut 2 bases from V and 4 bases from J, with 10 bases between. Germline V lookup: CDR1 KGHSH, CDR2 LQKENI. This CDR3 spans 14 amino acids. CDR3 residues: CASSPNRAADTQYF. In DNA form, the CDR3 reads TGTGCCAGCTCACCAAACAGGGCAGCAGATACGCAGTATTTT.

This clonotype showed up just a few times. V gene TRBV11-1 combines with J gene TRBJ1-1; perhaps TRBD1 as D (5 bases). The germline V and J ends were trimmed by 8 bases and 2 bases, with 9 bases remaining between them. The CDR3 spans 12 residues. Germline V gene sequence: CDR1 SGHAT, CDR2 FQDESV (reference sequence). CDR3 in amino acids: CASQGSNTEAFF. The CDR3 DNA sequence: TGTGCCAGCCAGGGAAGTAACACTGAAGCTTTCTTT.

Remarks on this clonotype: A read error may be the cause here, since a much bigger clone is one base away. The chain carries TRBV6-2 or TRBV6-3 and TRBJ2-7, with TRBD2 matching over 8 bases. Germline CDR1 MNHEY, CDR2 SVGEGT. Trimming took 5 bases from V and 4 from J; bases not matched to a gene: 13. The CDR3 extends over 16 amino acids. The CDR3: CASSPASGRLYYEQYF. The CDR3 DNA reads as TGTGCCAGCAGTCCGGCTAGCGGGCGGCTCTATTACGAGCAGTACTTC.

This clonotype has a handful of counts. The rearrangement uses TRBV6-2 or TRBV6-3 and TRBJ2-7; D may be TRBD2 (5 bases). The CDR3 spans 12 residues. Germline V lookup: CDR1 MNHEY, CDR2 SVGEGT. V dropped 7 bases and J dropped 3 bases, with 10 bases sitting between them. The CDR3 reads CASTPGCYEQYF. The DNA of the CDR3 is TGTGCCAGCACCCCGGGATGCTACGAGCAGTACTTC.

This sequence joins TRBV24-1 and TRBJ2-4, with no clear D. V gave up 10 bases and J gave up 13 bases, with 22 bases separating them. The CDR3 contains 13 residues. Germline CDR1 and CDR2: KGHDR and SFDVKD. In DNA form, the CDR3 reads TGTGCCACGCGAGAGGTGAATAACCATGAGCAGTACTTC. Protein: CATREVNNHEQYF.

The V call is TRBV11-2, the J call TRBJ2-7; 8 bases line up with TRBD2. Germline CDR1 reads SGHAT; CDR2 reads FQNNGV. V was pared by 4 bases and J by 5 bases, with 7 bases of the junction left unmatched. The CDR3 has 14 amino acids. The CDR3 sequence is CASSSEAGGHEQYF. For the CDR3, the DNA is TGTGCCAGCAGCTCGGAGGCGGGGGGCCACGAGCAGTACTTC.

This clonotype turned up a few times. The chain links TRBV5-1 to TRBJ2-5, with TRBD2 matching 8 bases. V was pared by 5 bases and J by 3 bases, with 0 bases of the junction left unmatched. CDR1 and CDR2 from the germline V gene are SGHRS and YFSETQ. The CDR3 length is 12 residues. This CDR3 reads CASRLAEETQYF. In nucleotides, the CDR3 is TGCGCCAGCAGACTAGCGGAAGAGACCCAGTACTTC.

Concerning this clonotype: A much larger clone is a single base away; this may be a read error. The V and J genes are TRBV6-6 and TRBJ2-5; 8 nucleotides line up with TRBD2. The length of the CDR3 is 15 residues. CDR1 is MNHNY, CDR2 SVGAGI, per germline (reference sequence). The V gene end was trimmed by 5 bases and the J gene end by 4 bases; junction bases not matched to a gene: 9. DNA of the CDR3: TGTGCCAGCAGTCCACCGGCGGGGGGTGGAGAGACCCAGTACTTC. Its translation is CASSPPAGGGETQYF.

This clonotype has just a few counts. This chain joins TRBV5-5 and TRBJ2-7; 12 nucleotides align to TRBD2. The CDR3 has 18 amino acids. J was trimmed by 1 base and V by 4 bases; bases with no gene match: 12. Germline values: CDR1 SGHKS, CDR2 YYEKEE (reference sequence). CDR3 loop: CASSEELRTSGVSYEQYF. In DNA, the CDR3 is TGTGCCAGCAGCGAGGAACTACGGACTAGCGGGGTATCCTACGAGCAGTACTTC.

In this sample, this clonotype turned up many times. The CDR3 loop reads CASSLVRGSYNEQFF. In DNA, the CDR3 is TGTGCCAGCAGCTTAGTGCGGGGTTCCTACAATGAGCAGTTCTTC. J is TRBJ2-1 and V is TRBV7-2, with D perhaps TRBD2 (6 bases). V lost 1 base and J 1 base, leaving 8 bases between the germline ends. Germline CDR1 SGHTA, CDR2 FQGNSA. The CDR3 loop spans 15 amino acids. Based on the CDR3 plus reference TRBV7-2 and TRBJ2-1, the full variable domain is GAGVSQSPSNKVTEKGKDVELRCDPISGHTALYWYRQSLGQGLEFLIYFQGNSAPDKSGLPSDRFSAERTGGSVSTLTIQRTQQEDSAVYLCASSLVRGSYNEQFFGPGTRLTVL.

The chain links TRBV12-3 or TRBV12-4 to TRBJ2-3; 10 bases line up with TRBD2. CDR3 length equals 15 residues. V was clipped by 6 bases and J by 6 bases; unmatched bases: 9. CDR3 bases: TGTGCCAGCAGAAGCGGGGGGGCTTTTGCCGATACGCAGTATTTT. Encoded protein: CASRSGGAFADTQYF.

Details on this clonotype: Possible read error: a much larger clone is one base away. This chain connects TRBV29-1 to TRBJ2-7; D ambiguous. Germline assignment: CDR1 SQVTM and CDR2 ANQGSEA. The CDR3 consists of 13 residues. V shed 2 bases and J shed 5 bases, with 13 bases lying between them. The CDR3 sequence is CSVESSVWDEQYF. CDR3 nucleotides: TGCAGCGTTGAATCTTCGGTTTGGGACGAGCAGTACTTC.

This chain connects TRBV29-1 to TRBJ2-3, with a possible D match to TRBD1 (6 bases). CDR1 and CDR2 from the germline V gene are SQVTM and ANQGSEA. Deletions cut 3 bases from V and 4 bases from J, with 20 bases between. The CDR3 has 16 residues. This CDR3 is CSVDLTLAGVPDTQYF. As DNA, the CDR3 is TGCAGCGTTGACCTCACTTTGGCAGGGGTGCCAGATACGCAGTATTTT.

The genes are TRBV9 and TRBJ2-1; TRBD2 agrees at 8 bases. Germline CDR1 reads SGDLS; CDR2 reads YYNGEE. V trimming: 0 bases; J trimming: 6 bases; junction bases outside the gene matches: 8. The CDR3 consists of 16 residues. The CDR3 DNA follows: TGTGCCAGCAGCGTAGCCGGAGCGGGAGACCGCAATGAGCAGTTCTTC. Its translation is CASSVAGAGDRNEQFF.

This rearrangement joins TRBV7-3 to TRBJ2-3; tentatively, D is TRBD2 (6 bases). Germline loops: CDR1 SGHTA, CDR2 FQGTGA. Trimming removed 2 bases at V and 2 bases at J, with 14 bases between. This CDR3 is 16 amino acids long. The CDR3 sequence is CASSLSAGRSTDTQYF. Written as DNA, the CDR3 is TGTGCCAGCAGCTTATCTGCGGGGCGATCCACAGATACGCAGTATTTT.

The genes are TRBV18 and TRBJ2-4, with 10 nucleotides matching TRBD1. The CDR3 runs to 17 residues. Germline V gene lookup returns CDR1 KGHSH and CDR2 LQKENI. Trimming at V came to 4 bases and at J to 7 bases, leaving 13 bases not matched to a gene. CDR3 region: CASSLPPGQGTSNIQYF. CDR3 nucleotide sequence: TGTGCCAGCTCACTCCCACCGGGACAGGGGACGTCGAACATTCAGTACTTC.

The chain links TRBV5-1 to TRBJ2-7; TRBD1 aligns across 7 bases. With V trimmed by 5 bases and J by 6 bases, 8 bases remained unmatched. Germline-derived CDR1 and CDR2 are SGHRS and YFSETQ. This CDR3 region has 13 residues. The CDR3 coding sequence is TGCGCCAGCAGGGTATTACAGGGGAGCGAGCAGTACTTC. It codes for CASRVLQGSEQYF.

V gene TRBV3-1 combines with J gene TRBJ2-5, with D unresolved. Germline-derived CDR1 and CDR2 are LGHDT and YNNKEL (reference sequence). The CDR3 sequence is 11 residues long. V was pared by 5 bases and J by 11 bases, with 12 bases between. The DNA of the CDR3 is TGTGCCAGCAGCGGCCTTAGGGAACAGTACTTC. Protein sequence: CASSGLREQYF.

This clonotype showed up just once. This sequence joins TRBV3-1 and TRBJ1-1; no firm D call. Germline loops: CDR1 LGHDT, CDR2 YNNKEL (reference sequence). Trimming cost V 0 bases and J 11 bases, with 10 bases left between them. The CDR3 extends over 12 amino acids. CDR3 sequence: CASSQDLRAAFF. CDR3 coding DNA: TGTGCCAGCAGCCAAGACCTCCGGGCCGCTTTCTTT.

This chain links TRBV4-1 with TRBJ1-5, with no clear D. The germline V and J ends were trimmed by 7 bases and 0 bases, with 13 bases remaining between them. The CDR3 has 15 amino acids. Germline V gene lookup returns CDR1 MGHRA and CDR2 YSYEKL. CDR3 coding DNA: TGCGCCAGCAAAACGGCGGAGTATAGCAATCAGCCCCAGCATTTT. Its translation is CASKTAEYSNQPQHF.